A few counts support the clone carrying this TCR beta chain. Antigen: not known. Attached unique molecular identifiers marked individual cDNA molecules. MiXCR, applied by TCRdb to the 5' RACE reads, yields one record per CDR3 protein. Of about 52,000 distinct CDR3 sequences detected, approximately 11% appear once; the ten largest clones hold under 15%. This sample stems from a study of early T cells in non-severe SARS-CoV-2 infection. Study overall: Unpaired chains resulted from sequencing bulk RNA of unsorted whole blood.

Findings and limits, study-wide: VDJdb-based matching was biased toward anti-spike CD8 responses and missed private and CD4 specificities.

The source of this sequence is an adult who was a healthcare worker with PCR-confirmed SARS-CoV-2 infection or an uninfected control (not recorded which). The sequencing sample was made of whole blood.

The chain's CDR3 is CASSLAGPAGNEQFF. CDR3 DNA sequence: TGTGCCAGCAGCTTGGCGGGACCCGCGGGGAATGAGCAGTTCTTC. The chain uses TRBV5-6 and TRBJ2-1, with D maybe TRBD2 (6 bases). Trimming cost V 0 bases and J 7 bases, with 14 bases left between them. Germline V gene sequence: CDR1 SGHDT, CDR2 YYEEEE. CDR3 size: 15 residues.